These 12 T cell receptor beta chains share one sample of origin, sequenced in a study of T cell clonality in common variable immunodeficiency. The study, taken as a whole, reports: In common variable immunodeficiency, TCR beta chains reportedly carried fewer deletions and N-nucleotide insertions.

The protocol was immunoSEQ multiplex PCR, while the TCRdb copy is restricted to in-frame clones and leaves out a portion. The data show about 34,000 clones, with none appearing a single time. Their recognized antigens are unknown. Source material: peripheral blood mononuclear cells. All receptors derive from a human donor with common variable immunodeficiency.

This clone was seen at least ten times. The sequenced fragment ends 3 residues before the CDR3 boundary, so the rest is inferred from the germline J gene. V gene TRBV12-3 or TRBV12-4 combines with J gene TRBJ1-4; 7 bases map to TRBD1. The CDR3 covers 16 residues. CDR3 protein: CASTSRQGGQRGKLFF. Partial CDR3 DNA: TGTGCCAGCACCTCGCGGCAGGGGGGCCAACGAGGCAAA.

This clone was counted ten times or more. The CDR3 bases that were read are TGTGCCAGCAGCTCGCTAGCGGGACCCGGCCATGAG. It yields the protein CASSSLAGPGHE. The CDR3 reads in full as CASSSLAGPGHEQFF. This chain uses TRBV5-6 with TRBJ2-1, with 9 nucleotides matching TRBD2. The read gets to within 3 residues of the CDR3 end, and the germline J gene fills in the rest. Trimming cost V 3 bases and J 8 bases; bases outside gene matches: 9. Germline V CDR1 and CDR2: SGHDT, YYEEEE. This CDR3 has 15 amino acids.

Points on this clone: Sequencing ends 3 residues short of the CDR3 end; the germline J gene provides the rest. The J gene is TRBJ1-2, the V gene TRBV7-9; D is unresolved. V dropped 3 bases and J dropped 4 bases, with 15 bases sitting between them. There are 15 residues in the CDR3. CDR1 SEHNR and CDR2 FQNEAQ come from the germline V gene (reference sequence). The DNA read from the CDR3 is TGTGCCAGCAGCTTTCCGGGTCCTACTGGCTATGGC. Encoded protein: CASSFPGPTGYG. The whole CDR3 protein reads CASSFPGPTGYGYTF.

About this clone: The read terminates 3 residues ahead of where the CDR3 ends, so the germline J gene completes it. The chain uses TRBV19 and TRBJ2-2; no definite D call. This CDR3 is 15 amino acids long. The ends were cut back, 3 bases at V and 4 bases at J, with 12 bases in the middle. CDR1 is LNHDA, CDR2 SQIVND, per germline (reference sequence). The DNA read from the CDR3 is TGTGCCAGTAGTATTCAGGCTGGAGTCACCGGGGAG. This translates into CASSIQAGVTGE. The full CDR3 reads CASSIQAGVTGELFF.

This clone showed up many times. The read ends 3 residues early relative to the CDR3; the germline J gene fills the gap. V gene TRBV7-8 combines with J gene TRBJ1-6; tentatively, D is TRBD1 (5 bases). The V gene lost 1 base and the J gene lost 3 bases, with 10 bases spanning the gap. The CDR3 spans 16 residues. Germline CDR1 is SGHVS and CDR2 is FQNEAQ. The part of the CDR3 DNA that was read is TGTGCCAGCAGCTTAGGGGGCAGGAGCTATAATTCACCC. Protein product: CASSLGGRSYNSP. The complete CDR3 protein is CASSLGGRSYNSPLHF.

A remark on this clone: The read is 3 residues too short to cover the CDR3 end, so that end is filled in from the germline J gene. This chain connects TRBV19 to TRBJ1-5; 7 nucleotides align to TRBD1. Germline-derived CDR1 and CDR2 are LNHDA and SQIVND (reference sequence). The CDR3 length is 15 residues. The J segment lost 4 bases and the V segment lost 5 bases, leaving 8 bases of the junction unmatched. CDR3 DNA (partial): TGTGCCAGTAGTGGCCGACAGGGAATTAATCAGCCC. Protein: CASSGRQGINQP. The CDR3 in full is CASSGRQGINQPQHF. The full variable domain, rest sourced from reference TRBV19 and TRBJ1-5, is DGGITQSPKYLFRKEGQNVTLSCEQNLNHDAMYWYRQDPGQGLRLIYYSQIVNDFQKGDIAEGYSVSREKKESFPLTVTSAQKNPTAFYLCASSGRQGINQPQHFGDGTRLSIL.

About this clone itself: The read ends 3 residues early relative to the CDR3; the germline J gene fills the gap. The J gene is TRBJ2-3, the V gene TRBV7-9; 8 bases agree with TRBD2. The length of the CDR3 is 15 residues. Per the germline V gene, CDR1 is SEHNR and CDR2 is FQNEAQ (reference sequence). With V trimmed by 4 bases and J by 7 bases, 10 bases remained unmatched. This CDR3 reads CASSSPGLGTNTQYF. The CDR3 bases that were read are TGTGCCAGCAGCTCCCCGGGACTAGGGACAAATACG.

CDR3 residues: CSARAGLSYGQPQHF. The part of the CDR3 DNA that was read is TGCAGTGCGCGCGCAGGGTTAAGTTACGGTCAGCCC. The genes are TRBV20-1 and TRBJ1-5, with a possible D match to TRBD1 (5 bases). The read ends 3 residues before the CDR3 terminus; that terminus is restored from the germline J gene. V shed 6 bases and J shed 6 bases, with 21 bases lying between them. CDR3 size: 15 residues. Germline CDR1 DFQATT, CDR2 SNEGSKA (reference sequence).

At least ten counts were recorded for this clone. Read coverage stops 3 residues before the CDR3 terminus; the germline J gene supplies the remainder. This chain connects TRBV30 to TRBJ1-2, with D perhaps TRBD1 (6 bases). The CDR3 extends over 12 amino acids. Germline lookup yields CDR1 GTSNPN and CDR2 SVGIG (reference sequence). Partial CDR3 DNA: TGTGCCTGGAGTGAGGGGGAGCCCAGC. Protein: CAWSEGEPS. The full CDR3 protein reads CAWSEGEPSYTF.

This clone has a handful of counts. The covered CDR3 bases are TGTGCCAGCAGCTTAGCGGGACAGGGTGTTGAGGGC. It encodes CASSLAGQGVEG. The whole CDR3 region reads CASSLAGQGVEGYTF. The chain recombines TRBV7-9 with TRBJ1-2; TRBD1 agrees at 9 bases. Read sequence stops 3 residues before the CDR3 end, and the germline J gene provides the missing end. Germline V gives CDR1 SEHNR, CDR2 FQNEAQ (reference sequence). This CDR3 spans 15 amino acids.

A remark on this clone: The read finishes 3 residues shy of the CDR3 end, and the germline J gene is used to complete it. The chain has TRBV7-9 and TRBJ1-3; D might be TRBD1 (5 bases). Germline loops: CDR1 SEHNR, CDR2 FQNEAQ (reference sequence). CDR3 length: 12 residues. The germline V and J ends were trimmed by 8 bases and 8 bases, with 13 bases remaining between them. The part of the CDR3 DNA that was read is TGTGCCAGCCGAGGGGTCGGAGACACC. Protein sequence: CASRGVGDT. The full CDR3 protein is CASRGVGDTIYF.

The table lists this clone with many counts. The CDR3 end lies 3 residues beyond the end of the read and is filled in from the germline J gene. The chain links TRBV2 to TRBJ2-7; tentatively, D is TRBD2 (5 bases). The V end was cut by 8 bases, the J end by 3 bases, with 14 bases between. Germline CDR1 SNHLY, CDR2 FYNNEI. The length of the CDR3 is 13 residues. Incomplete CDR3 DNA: TGTGCCAGCCGCGGGTTTATGTTCTACGAG. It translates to CASRGFMFYE. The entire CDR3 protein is CASRGFMFYEQYF.